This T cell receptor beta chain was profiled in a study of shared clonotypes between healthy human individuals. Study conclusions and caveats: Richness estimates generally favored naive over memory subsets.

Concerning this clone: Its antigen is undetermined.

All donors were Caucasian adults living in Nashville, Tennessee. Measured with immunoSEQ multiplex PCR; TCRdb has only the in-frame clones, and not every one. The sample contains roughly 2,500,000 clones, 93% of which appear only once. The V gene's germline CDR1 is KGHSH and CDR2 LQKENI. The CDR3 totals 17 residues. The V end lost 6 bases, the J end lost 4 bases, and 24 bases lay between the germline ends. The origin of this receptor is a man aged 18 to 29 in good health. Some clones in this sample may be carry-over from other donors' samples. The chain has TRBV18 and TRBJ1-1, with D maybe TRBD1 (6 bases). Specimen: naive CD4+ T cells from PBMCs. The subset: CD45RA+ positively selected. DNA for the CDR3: TGTGCCAGCTCCCAAAACCTTCTCGGGGGCGCGGGCACTGAAGCTTTCTTT. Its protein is CASSQNLLGGAGTEAFF.